This TCR beta chain was sequenced for a study of T-cell reconstitution after alpha-beta-depleted transplantation in children. Many counts were recorded for this clonotype. What it binds is unknown. TCRbeta library construction was performed incorporating unique molecular identifiers. TCRdb passed the PCR reads through MiXCR, listing each CDR3 protein once. The repertoire holds under 250,000 distinct CDR3 sequences, with roughly 18% as singletons. Study results and caveats: Several hundred graft clones that had expanded were reportedly the source of alpha-beta T cells about two months after transplant. Surviving recipient T cells and thymic progenitors produced the high day-60 TCRbeta diversity seen in some patients. A year post-transplant, T-cell counts and diversity derived mostly from newly produced T cells.

Germline V CDR1 and CDR2: MNHEY, SVGAGI. The CDR3 sequence is 12 residues long. Trimming took off 5 bases at V and 8 bases at J, with 12 bases between the two ends. The chain couples TRBV6-5 to TRBJ1-1, with a weak D call TRBD1 (6 bases). The material was PBMCs, mostly from graft donor cells, obtained 360 days after TCRalphabeta/CD19-depleted stem cell transplant. This clonotype originated in a male patient aged 2-9 years who had a stem cell transplant for acute lymphoblastic leukemia, so the T cells may come from the graft donor. This chain's CDR3 is CASSLLGGEAFF. In nucleotides, the CDR3 is TGTGCCAGCAGTCTCTTAGGGGGGGAAGCTTTCTTT.